The next 20 T cell receptor beta chains were all read from a single sample in a study of early T cells in non-severe SARS-CoV-2 infection. TCRdb used MiXCR to reprocess the 5' RACE reads, holding one entry per CDR3 protein. The data show about 52,000 distinct CDR3 sequences, approximately 10% seen once. Sequencing was performed on whole blood. These receptors all come from an adult who was a healthcare worker with PCR-confirmed SARS-CoV-2 infection or an uninfected control (not recorded which).

The chain has TRBV4-1 and TRBJ1-1; no clear D gene. The CDR3 is made up of 17 amino acids. CDR1 is MGHRA, CDR2 YSYEKL, per germline. Trimming cost V 0 bases and J 1 base, with 15 bases left between them. The CDR3 is CASSQEVPGAWNTEAFF. CDR3 DNA: TGCGCCAGCAGCCAAGAAGTCCCGGGCGCATGGAACACTGAAGCTTTCTTT.

This clonotype was found many times. The rearrangement joins TRBV19 to TRBJ2-5, with D tentatively TRBD1 or TRBD2 (5 bases each). Germline assignment: CDR1 LNHDA and CDR2 SQIVND (reference sequence). Between the trimmed V and J ends, which lost 8 bases and 4 bases, there was a span of 23 bases. This CDR3 region has 16 residues. CDR3 amino acids: CASARPGTGGGETQYF. CDR3 DNA sequence: TGTGCCAGTGCCCGCCCAGGGACGGGCGGAGGAGAGACCCAGTACTTC.

This clonotype has a handful of counts. The chain couples TRBV18 to TRBJ2-2, with 7 bases matching TRBD1. The CDR3 spans 14 residues. Germline-derived CDR1 and CDR2 are KGHSH and LQKENI. V dropped 4 bases and J dropped 3; count of bases not matched to a gene: 2. The CDR3 region is CASSQGQDTGELFF. Here the CDR3 DNA reads TGTGCCAGCTCACAAGGACAGGACACCGGGGAGCTGTTTTTT.

This clonotype appeared many times. The genes are TRBV29-1 and TRBJ1-2; 7 nucleotides agree with TRBD1. Germline CDR1 reads SQVTM; CDR2 reads ANQGSEA. Trimming removed 3 bases from V and 14 bases from J; junction bases left unmatched: 12. The CDR3 extends over 12 amino acids. Written as DNA, the CDR3 is TGCAGCGTTGAGCGAGGGACAGTGGCTAGGACCTTC. This encodes CSVERGTVARTF.

DNA for the CDR3: TGTGCCAGCAGTTACCGGACAGGGGGCTCTGGGGCCAACGTCCTGACTTTC. Translated, it gives CASSYRTGGSGANVLTF. V usage is TRBV6-5 and J usage is TRBJ2-6; TRBD1 agrees at 10 bases. Unmatched junction bases numbered 1, after V lost 2 bases and J lost 0 bases. The CDR3 extends over 17 amino acids. CDR1 MNHEY and CDR2 SVGAGI come from the germline V gene.

This clonotype was seen repeatedly, ten times or more. The chain uses TRBV5-1 and TRBJ2-1; tentatively, D is TRBD1 or TRBD2 (5 bases each). There are 13 residues in the CDR3. Germline V CDR1 and CDR2: SGHRS, YFSETQ. Trimming pared 5 bases from V and 8 bases from J, leaving 14 bases between. CDR3 coding DNA: TGCGCCAGCAGACTGGGACCCCAAGATGAGCAGTTCTTC. It specifies CASRLGPQDEQFF.

This clonotype was picked up many times. The chain joins TRBV7-2 to TRBJ2-1; the D gene could be TRBD1 or TRBD2 (5 bases each). This CDR3 is 15 amino acids long. The V gene's germline CDR1 is SGHTA and CDR2 FQGNSA. The V end was cut by 0 bases, the J end by 7 bases, with 13 bases between. The CDR3 spells CASSLAGAGRNEQFF. Written as DNA, the CDR3 is TGTGCCAGCAGCTTAGCGGGAGCAGGGAGAAATGAGCAGTTCTTC.

This clonotype came up a few times. V gene TRBV23-1 combines with J gene TRBJ1-2; D might be TRBD1 (5 bases). TRBV23-1 falls under the ORF class, with uncertain function. The CDR3 spans 13 residues. V lost 3 bases and J lost 4, with 9 bases in between. The CDR3 sequence is CASSHRGFYGYTF. The DNA for the CDR3 is TGCGCCAGCAGTCATCGGGGGTTCTATGGCTACACCTTC.

As concerns this clonotype: Mismatch with germline at one junction end may stem from a read error. The V gene is TRBV4-1, the J gene TRBJ2-3; TRBD2 matches at 9 bases. The CDR3 runs to 16 residues. Germline-derived CDR1 and CDR2 are MGHRA and YSYEKL. The CDR3 is CASSQESGGRTDTQYF. The CDR3 DNA reads as TGCGCCAGCAGCCAAGAAAGCGGGGGGCGCACAGATACGCAGTATTTC.

This clonotype was recorded a few times. V usage is TRBV6-6 and J usage is TRBJ2-3; 10 nucleotides match TRBD1. This CDR3 spans 17 amino acids. CDR1 MNHNY and CDR2 SVGAGI come from the germline V gene (reference sequence). The J segment lost 3 bases and the V segment lost 2 bases, leaving 8 bases of the junction unmatched. The CDR3 DNA reads TGTGCCAGCAGTTACCCAGGGGCGGACAGGGGGACAGATACGCAGTATTTT. It is translated as CASSYPGADRGTDTQYF.

The V and J genes are TRBV12-3 or TRBV12-4 and TRBJ2-3, with TRBD1 identical over 9 bases. J gave up 6 bases and V 2 bases, and 9 bases lay outside the gene matches. This CDR3 contains 16 residues. The CDR3 bases are TGTGCCAGCAGTTTACATCCTACAGGGGGCCTTGATACGCAGTATTTT. It codes for CASSLHPTGGLDTQYF.

This clonotype was counted between two and nine times. The V and J genes are TRBV20-1 and TRBJ2-1, with 9 bases aligning to TRBD1. Germline CDR1 DFQATT, CDR2 SNEGSKA (reference sequence). The J segment lost 4 bases and the V segment lost 0 bases, leaving 7 bases of the junction unmatched. The length of the CDR3 is 16 residues. CDR3: CSARDPTGGGYNEQFF. CDR3 coding DNA: TGCAGTGCTAGAGATCCGACAGGGGGAGGTTACAATGAGCAGTTCTTC.

This clonotype was counted a few times. The chain carries TRBV29-1 and TRBJ1-3; the match to TRBD1 covers 7 bases. This CDR3 is 15 amino acids long. Germline CDR1 reads SQVTM; CDR2 reads ANQGSEA. V shed 6 bases and J 2 bases; nucleotides not matched to a gene: 10. The CDR3 spells CSVARGDLAGNTIYF. The DNA of the CDR3 is TGCAGCGTCGCCAGGGGGGATCTCGCTGGAAACACCATATATTTT.

The chain couples TRBV12-5 to TRBJ2-1; D is possibly TRBD1 (5 bases). Trimming stripped 0 bases from V and 8 bases from J, with 14 bases between. Germline CDR1 reads LGHNT; CDR2 reads FRNRAP. The length of the CDR3 is 15 residues. CDR3 sequence reads: CASGLVRRQGYEQFF. CDR3 in DNA: TGTGCTAGTGGTTTGGTACGGCGCCAGGGCTATGAGCAGTTCTTC. The variable domain in full, with the rest retrieved from reference TRBV12-5 and TRBJ2-1, is DARVTQTPRHKVTEMGQEVTMRCQPILGHNTVFWYRQTMMQGLELLAYFRNRAPLDDSGMPKDRFSAEMPDATLATLKIQPSEPRDSAVYFCASGLVRRQGYEQFFGPGTRLTVL.

This clonotype was picked up a small number of times. V and J are TRBV6-2 or TRBV6-3 and TRBJ1-5; no clear D. Trimming shortened V by 2 bases and J by 11 bases, and 7 bases separated the two germline ends. The CDR3 spans 11 residues. Germline CDR1 MNHEY, CDR2 SVGEGT. The CDR3: CASSYAEAQHF. CDR3 sequence (DNA): TGTGCCAGCAGTTACGCGGAGGCCCAGCATTTT.

On this clonotype itself: A read error may account for a junction end that differs from germline. The rearrangement uses TRBV12-3 or TRBV12-4 and TRBJ2-3; 7 bases fit TRBD1. The CDR3 is 13 amino acids. The CDR3 sequence: CASSSLLGQPGEF. In nucleotides, the CDR3 is TGTGCCAGCAGTTCCCTGCTGGGACAGCCCGGGGAGTTT.

The chain recombines TRBV5-5 with TRBJ1-6; D unclear. V was cut by 4 bases and J by 7 bases, with 12 bases left in between. The CDR3 is 14 amino acids. CDR1 and CDR2 from the germline V gene are SGHKS and YYEKEE (reference sequence). The CDR3 DNA is TGTGCCAGCAGCGCCACCCACAGAAATTCACCCCTCCACTTT. Protein: CASSATHRNSPLHF.

This clonotype was seen many times. The V call is TRBV29-1, the J call TRBJ2-3; 7 bases align to TRBD1. The CDR3 has 10 amino acids. The germline V gene encodes CDR1 SQVTM and CDR2 ANQGSEA. In DNA form, the CDR3 reads TGCATCGGGACAGCAGATACGCAGTATTTT. The encoded protein is CIGTADTQYF.

By proportion, this clonotype is medium-sized. The J gene is TRBJ2-7, the V gene TRBV2; D perhaps matches TRBD2 (7 bases). Germline CDR1 is SNHLY and CDR2 is FYNNEI. The CDR3 contains 11 residues. V gave up 3 bases and J gave up 11 bases, with 11 bases separating them. This CDR3 reads CASSDGGGKYF. Here the CDR3 DNA reads TGTGCCAGCAGTGATGGGGGGGGCAAGTACTTC.

At least ten counts were recorded for this clonotype. J is TRBJ2-6 and V is TRBV7-9; 9 positions agree with TRBD2. Germline CDR1 is SEHNR and CDR2 is FQNEAQ (reference sequence). Trimming took 1 base from V and 0 from J; bases not matched to a gene: 4. The CDR3 is 18 residues long. The CDR3 DNA reads as TGTGCCAGCAGCTTAGGCCTAGCGGGGAGCTCTGGGGCCAACGTCCTGACTTTC. It is translated as CASSLGLAGSSGANVLTF.